These T cell receptor beta chains were read from a single sample in a study of T cell responses to AZD1222 COVID-19 vaccine. Method: immunoSEQ multiplex PCR; TCRdb's copy keeps in-frame clones and lacks some. This repertoire shows approximately 120,000 clones, 89% found once; its top ten account for 9.5%. Sample: peripheral blood, taken 28 days after the second AZD1222 dose. Receptors were obtained from an adult who received the AZD1222 COVID-19 vaccine. The CDR3 runs from the conserved cysteine through the conserved F or W. D genes are given only for firm matches. For some rows the clone size is stated as once, few or many, or as a class when expanded; others skip it.

>-|TRBJ1-5|TRBV4-1|-
CASSPLGQGYHQPQHF
TGCGCCAGCAGCCCCCTGGGGCAGGGTTACCATCAGCCCCAGCATTTT
>-|TRBJ1-4|TRBV30|-
CAWTITVNEKLFF
TGTGCCTGGACCATTACAGTTAATGAAAAACTGTTTTTT
>TRBD1|TRBJ1-1|TRBV10-3|-
CAISETGGTEAFF
TGTGCCATCAGCGAAACAGGGGGCACTGAAGCTTTCTTT
>TRBD2|TRBJ2-3|TRBV27|-
CASSFFPGLAGTTDTQYF
TGTGCCAGCAGTTTCTTTCCGGGACTAGCGGGAACCACAGATACGCAGTATTTT
>-|TRBJ2-1|TRBV19|-
CASNNWASSYNEQFF
TGTGCCAGTAATAATTGGGCGAGCTCCTACAATGAGCAGTTCTTC
>-|TRBJ1-3|TRBV12-3/TRBV12-4|few
CASSFWDTIYF
TGTGCCAGCAGTTTCTGGGACACCATATATTTT
>-|TRBJ2-7|TRBV7-8|-
CASSLAPQGRFREKQYF
TGTGCCAGCAGCTTAGCTCCACAGGGCCGGTTCCGGGAGAAGCAGTACTTC
>-|TRBJ1-2|TRBV6-1|-
CASSIAESGYTF
TGTGCCAGCAGTATCGCGGAATCCGGCTACACCTTC
>TRBD2|TRBJ2-1|TRBV29-1|-
CSVLRESVEQFF
TGCAGCGTTCTGCGGGAGTCGGTTGAGCAGTTCTTC
>-|TRBJ2-7|TRBV30|once
CAWSGSPHYEQYF
TGTGCCTGGAGTGGGTCACCCCACTACGAGCAGTACTTC
>TRBD2|TRBJ2-7|TRBV9|-
CASSVDLAGSYEQYF
TGTGCCAGCAGCGTAGACCTAGCGGGGTCCTACGAGCAGTACTTC
>-|TRBJ1-1|TRBV24-1|few
CATSDRQQGGTEAFF
TGTGCCACCAGTGATCGCCAACAGGGAGGTACTGAAGCTTTCTTT
>-|TRBJ1-3|TRBV5-6|-
CASSAWTLNSGNTIYF
TGTGCCAGCAGCGCATGGACACTTAACTCTGGAAACACCATATATTTT
>TRBD1|TRBJ1-3|TRBV18|-
CASSLGQGTGNTIYF
TGTGCCAGCTCACTGGGACAGGGTACTGGAAACACCATATATTTT
>-|TRBJ1-2|TRBV7-2|-
CASSPGMNYGYTF
TGTGCCAGCAGCCCCGGGATGAACTATGGCTACACCTTC
>TRBD2|TRBJ2-7|TRBV28|-
CASSDETSGRIYEQYF
TGTGCCAGCAGCGACGAAACTAGCGGGAGGATCTACGAGCAGTACTTC
>TRBD1|TRBJ2-7|TRBV10-3|-
CAIWDSSYEQYF
TGTGCCATTTGGGACAGCTCCTACGAGCAGTACTTC
>-|TRBJ1-1|TRBV7-2|-
CASSHRTENTEAFF
TGTGCCAGCAGCCATAGGACGGAGAACACTGAAGCTTTCTTT
>TRBD1|TRBJ1-5|TRBV6-1|-
CASSEIFGTGGVQPQHF
TGTGCCAGCAGTGAAATTTTCGGGACAGGGGGAGTCCAGCCCCAGCATTTT
>-|TRBJ1-1|TRBV6-5|-
CASSYRQAPNTEAFF
TGTGCCAGCAGTTACCGACAGGCCCCCAACACTGAAGCTTTCTTT
>-|TRBJ2-2|TRBV9|-
CASSVVASGAGELFF
TGTGCCAGCAGCGTAGTAGCTAGTGGGGCCGGGGAGCTGTTTTTT
>TRBD2|TRBJ2-1|TRBV29-1|-
CSVDWLGGSSYNEQFF
TGCAGCGTTGATTGGCTGGGGGGGAGCTCCTACAATGAGCAGTTCTTC
>-|TRBJ1-3|TRBV7-3|many
CASSPDSRQGNTIYF
TGTGCCAGCAGCCCGGACAGTCGGCAAGGAAACACCATATATTTT
>-|TRBJ2-3|TRBV3-1/TRBV3-2|-
CASSLSGTDTQYF
TGTGCCAGCAGCCTCAGCGGGACAGATACGCAGTATTTT
>-|TRBJ2-1|TRBV7-9|-
CASSPEGSRAYNEQFF
TGTGCCAGCAGCCCGGAGGGTAGTCGGGCCTACAATGAGCAGTTCTTC
>TRBD2|TRBJ2-4|TRBV19|-
CASHLAGEVSIQYF
TGTGCCAGTCATTTAGCGGGAGAAGTCAGCATTCAGTACTTC
>TRBD1|TRBJ1-5|TRBV10-2|-
CASSADRDNQPQHF
TGCGCCAGCAGTGCTGACAGGGACAATCAGCCCCAGCATTTT
>TRBD1|TRBJ1-4|TRBV11-2|-
CASSVTGGGDEKLFF
TGTGCCAGCAGCGTGACAGGGGGCGGTGATGAAAAACTGTTTTTT
>-|TRBJ1-1|TRBV18|-
CASSPTRNTEAFF
TGTGCCAGCTCACCGACACGGAACACTGAAGCTTTCTTT
>TRBD1|TRBJ1-2|TRBV11-2|-
CASSLRQGNLWGYTF
TGTGCCAGCAGCCTTCGACAGGGGAATTTATGGGGCTACACCTTC
>-|TRBJ2-3|TRBV7-8|-
CASSLILADTQYF
TGTGCCAGCAGCTTAATCCTAGCGGATACGCAGTATTTT
>-|TRBJ1-6|TRBV30|-
CAWSVIPPLRPLHF
TGTGCCTGGAGTGTAATTCCACCACTGCGACCCCTCCACTTT
>-|TRBJ1-2|TRBV5-1|-
CASSLESPNYGYTF
TGCGCCAGCAGCTTAGAGAGTCCTAACTATGGCTACACCTTC
>TRBD1|TRBJ2-5|TRBV4-2|-
CASSQGTGADQETQYF
TGTGCCAGCAGCCAGGGGACAGGGGCGGACCAAGAGACCCAGTACTTC
>TRBD1|TRBJ2-5|TRBV5-8|-
CASSTWDSWRETQYF
TGTGCCAGCAGCACCTGGGACAGTTGGCGGGAGACCCAGTACTTC
>-|TRBJ2-7|TRBV5-6|-
CASSLGSDYEQYF
TGTGCCAGCAGCTTGGGGTCCGACTACGAGCAGTACTTC
>TRBD1|TRBJ2-7|TRBV4-2|once
CASSQEGTGLPYEQYF
TGTGCCAGCAGCCAAGAAGGGACAGGGTTGCCCTACGAGCAGTACTTC
>TRBD1|TRBJ1-1|TRBV4-3|-
CASSQVGTGGRTEAFF
TGCGCCAGCAGCCAAGTGGGGACAGGGGGCAGGACTGAAGCTTTCTTT
>-|TRBJ2-3|TRBV9|-
CASSPFVHFGTDTQYF
TGTGCCAGCAGCCCCTTTGTGCATTTCGGCACAGATACGCAGTATTTT
>TRBD2|TRBJ2-1|TRBV7-2|once
CASSVNSGAIYNEQFF
TGTGCCAGCAGCGTAAATAGCGGGGCCATCTACAATGAGCAGTTCTTC
>-|TRBJ1-1|TRBV7-8|-
CASSPLAGVNTEAFF
TGTGCCAGCAGCCCTCTGGCAGGAGTGAACACTGAAGCTTTCTTT
>-|TRBJ2-7|TRBV27|-
CATQASSYEQYF
TGTGCCACCCAGGCCTCCTCCTACGAGCAGTACTTC
>-|TRBJ2-7|TRBV29-1|-
CSTSDRDEQYF
TGCAGCACCTCGGACCGGGACGAGCAGTACTTC
>TRBD1|TRBJ1-2|TRBV7-9|-
CASSIQGFDGYTF
TGTGCCAGCAGCATACAGGGGTTCGATGGCTACACCTTC
>-|TRBJ2-1|TRBV3-1/TRBV3-2|-
CASSSQYNEQFF
TGTGCCAGCAGCTCCCAATACAATGAGCAGTTCTTC